Reported below is one T cell receptor (beta chain). The data are from a study of cytomegalovirus exposure and HLA in healthy donors. Whole-study context: Within an early data release were about 85 million unique TCRs drawn from HLA-typed donors.

The PCR was carried out with 60 Vbeta primers and 13 Jbeta primers. Only in-frame clones appear in the TCRdb table, and some are missing; sequencing was by immunoSEQ multiplex PCR. The repertoire includes approximately 97,000 clones, roughly 79% of them detected once, and about 3.9% sits in the top ten. Per germline, CDR1 SEHNR and CDR2 FQNEAQ (reference sequence). The CDR3 has 15 residues. V was pared by 4 bases and J by 1 base, with 5 bases of the junction left unmatched. The sequence came from a woman between 70 and 85 years old in good health and CMV-seropositive. What was sequenced was PBMCs. J is TRBJ2-7 and V is TRBV7-9; 9 positions agree with TRBD2. The CDR3 spells CASSSQTSGSYEQYF. The CDR3 DNA is TGTGCCAGCAGCTCCCAGACTAGCGGTTCCTACGAGCAGTACTTC.